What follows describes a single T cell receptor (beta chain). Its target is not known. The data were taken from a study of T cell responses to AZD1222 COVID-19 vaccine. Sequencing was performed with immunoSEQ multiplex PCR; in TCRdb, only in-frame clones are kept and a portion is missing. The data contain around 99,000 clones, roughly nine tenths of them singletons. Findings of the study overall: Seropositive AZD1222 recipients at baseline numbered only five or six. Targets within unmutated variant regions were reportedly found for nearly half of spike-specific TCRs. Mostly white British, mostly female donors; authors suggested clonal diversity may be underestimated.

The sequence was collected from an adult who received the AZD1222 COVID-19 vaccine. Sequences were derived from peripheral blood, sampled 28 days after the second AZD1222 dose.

The CDR3 sequence is CASSFLTGGSEQYF. In DNA form, the CDR3 reads TGTGCCAGCAGTTTTCTGACAGGGGGCAGCGAGCAGTACTTC. The chain links TRBV6-5 to TRBJ2-7; TRBD1 agrees at 10 bases. CDR3 length: 14 amino acids. CDR1 and CDR2 (germline): MNHEY, SVGAGI. With 4 bases clipped from V and 6 bases from J, the junction kept 6 bases outside the gene matches.